This T cell receptor (beta chain) is from a study of blood T cell repertoires in COVID-19. Study context: There were acute and convalescent COVID-19 samples, and they came from the United States, Italy and Spain. Sample material is recorded as cDNA or gDNA derived from T cells, B-cell-depleted T cells, or PBMCs.

The CDR3 spans 17 residues. The germline V gene has CDR1 MGHDK and CDR2 SYGVNS. J lost 13 bases, V lost 3 bases, and 13 bases had no gene match. Original processing notes: Scientists estimated how many nucleated cells there were by amplifying reference gene primers. Here immunoSEQ multiplex PCR was the method, and the copy in TCRdb shows in-frame clones only, minus some. V and J calls plus clone size are reproduced from that table; the DNA served to infer D and trimming. The table lists around 170,000 clones, roughly 87% of them singletons. This sequence was found in a woman aged 40 to 55 with acute or convalescent COVID-19. Input material: peripheral blood. The V and J genes are TRBV25-1 and TRBJ1-6; 12 nucleotides agree with TRBD1. The CDR3: CASSDNGGQGAQIPLHF. The CDR3, as DNA: TGTGCCAGCAGTGATAATGGGGGACAGGGGGCTCAGATCCCCCTCCACTTT.